This T cell receptor (beta chain) was observed in a study of blood T cell repertoires in COVID-19. In the authors' workflow: Amplified reference gene primers provided the basis for estimating nucleated cell counts. TCRdb's table, derived via immunoSEQ multiplex PCR, lists solely in-frame clones and lacks some. V, J and clone size are taken as reported in that table, and D and trimming were inferred from the DNA itself. The repertoire holds 200,000 to 250,000 clones, approximately 91% seen once, with 2.5% to 3% in the top ten. The CDR3 has 15 residues. CDR1 is MGHDK and CDR2 is SYGVNS in the germline V gene. V shed 4 bases and J 5 bases; nucleotides not matched to a gene: 7.

The sequenced sample consisted of peripheral blood. V is TRBV25-1 and J is TRBJ1-1, with 10 bases fitting TRBD1. The TCR comes from a woman in her sixties or seventies with acute or convalescent COVID-19. CDR3 amino acids: CASSAPGQGRTEAFF. In DNA form, the CDR3 reads TGTGCCAGCAGTGCGCCGGGACAGGGGCGAACTGAAGCTTTCTTT. The full variable domain, rest sourced from reference TRBV25-1 and TRBJ1-1, is EADIYQTPRYLVIGTGKKITLECSQTMGHDKMYWYQQDPGMELHLIHYSYGVNSTEKGDLSSESTVSRIRTEHFPLTLESARPSHTSQYLCASSAPGQGRTEAFFGQGTRLTVV.